Listed here are 23 T cell receptor beta chains from one sample, sequenced in a study of blood T cell repertoires in COVID-19. The table came from immunoSEQ multiplex PCR; TCRdb's copy has only in-frame clones and leaves some out. The sample carries 55,000 to 90,000 clones, 88% recorded once. The sequenced sample consisted of peripheral blood. The receptors shown here come from a human donor in a cohort sampled during active COVID-19.

In its sample, this clone was seen a few times. One end of the junction does not line up with germline, which may come from a read error. CDR3 coding DNA: TGTGCCAGCAGCTTGGCGGGGAACGCTGAAGCTTTCTTT. Its translation: CASSLAGNAEAFF. The rearrangement joins TRBV7-9 to TRBJ1-1; no firm D call. The CDR3 covers 13 residues. CDR1 is SEHNR and CDR2 is FQNEAQ in the germline V gene (reference sequence).

In DNA form, the CDR3 reads TGTGCCAGCAGTCAAATCCTATGGAATGAGCAGTTCTTC. The encoded protein is CASSQILWNEQFF. V gene TRBV12-3 or TRBV12-4 combines with J gene TRBJ2-1; no firm D call. With 5 bases removed from V and 7 bases from J, the gap between germline ends came to 12 bases. CDR3 length: 13 residues.

The V and J genes are TRBV4-1 and TRBJ2-3; D uncertain. Germline V gene sequence: CDR1 MGHRA, CDR2 YSYEKL. Trimming took off 2 bases at V and 0 bases at J, with 6 bases between the two ends. There are 14 residues in the CDR3. CDR3 DNA sequence: TGCGCCAGCAGCCAAACAGCAAGCACAGATACGCAGTATTTT. Amino acid sequence: CASSQTASTDTQYF.

CDR3 region: CASSLVAWASDNEQFF. CDR3 coding DNA: TGTGCCAGCAGCCTGGTGGCGTGGGCTTCGGACAATGAGCAGTTCTTC. The chain carries TRBV3-1 (or the pseudogene TRBV3-2) and TRBJ2-1; the D is unclear. Germline assignment: CDR1 LGHDT and CDR2 YNNKEL (reference sequence). CDR3 length: 16 amino acids. V gave up 4 bases and J gave up 5 bases, with 18 bases separating them.

This clone has more than one count but fewer than ten. This sequence joins TRBV6-1 and TRBJ1-3; TRBD1 matches 10 bases. Germline CDR1 MNHNS, CDR2 SASEGT. J was trimmed by 2 bases and V by 2 bases; bases with no gene match: 9. The CDR3 runs to 18 residues. CDR3 protein: CASSEKPGQGSPGNTIYF. CDR3 nucleotides: TGTGCCAGCAGTGAAAAGCCGGGACAGGGGTCTCCTGGAAACACCATATATTTT.

This sequence joins TRBV24-1 and TRBJ1-2; a weak D match, TRBD1 (6 bases). Germline CDR1 and CDR2: KGHDR and SFDVKD. The CDR3 length is 14 residues. Between the trimmed V and J ends, which lost 3 bases and 2 bases, there was a span of 9 bases. The CDR3 spells CATSDPGTNYGYTF. As DNA, the CDR3 is TGTGCCACCAGTGATCCCGGGACAAACTATGGCTACACCTTC.

This clone appeared once. V usage is TRBV5-1 and J usage is TRBJ1-1, with D uncertain. Looked up from germline, CDR1 is SGHRS and CDR2 is YFSETQ. The CDR3 has 15 residues. V was trimmed by 0 bases and J by 1 base, leaving 10 bases between them. CDR3 sequence (DNA): TGCGCCAGCAGCTTGGGAGGCCCGTCGAACACTGAAGCTTTCTTT. This gives the protein CASSLGGPSNTEAFF.

The chain employs TRBV30 and TRBJ1-6; the D gene is possibly TRBD1 (5 bases). The CDR3 totals 14 residues. CDR1 and CDR2 (germline): GTSNPN, SVGIG (reference sequence). V was cut by 5 bases and J by 9 bases, with 17 bases left in between. The CDR3 protein is CAWDRHNSGSPLHF. The DNA of the CDR3 is TGTGCCTGGGACAGACATAATTCAGGTTCACCCCTCCACTTT. Full variable domain (rest looked up from reference TRBV30 and TRBJ1-6): SQTIHQWPATLVQPVGSPLSLECTVEGTSNPNLYWYRQAAGRGLQLLFYSVGIGQISSEVPQNLSASRPQDRQFILSSKKLLLSDSGFYLCAWDRHNSGSPLHFGNGTRLTVT.

V gene TRBV3-1 (or the pseudogene TRBV3-2) combines with J gene TRBJ2-1, with 9 bases identical to TRBD2. The CDR3 loop spans 18 amino acids. CDR1 LGHDT and CDR2 YNNKEL come from the germline V gene (reference sequence). Losses at the gene ends were 4 bases for V and 8 bases for J; bases not matched to a gene: 18. CDR3 in DNA: TGTGCCAGCAGCCCAAATCTCAAACTAGCGGGTACCTTGGATGAGCAGTTCTTC. It encodes CASSPNLKLAGTLDEQFF.

The rearrangement joins TRBV9 to TRBJ2-3, with 10 bases aligning to TRBD2. The junction had 5 bases not matched to a gene; V was cut back by 0 bases and J by 1 base. Germline assignment: CDR1 SGDLS and CDR2 YYNGEE. CDR3 length equals 17 residues. In DNA, the CDR3 is TGTGCCAGCAGCGTAGCGGCCGGGACTAGCGGCACAGATACGCAGTATTTT. Translation: CASSVAAGTSGTDTQYF.

V usage is TRBV28 and J usage is TRBJ2-7; 8 bases fit TRBD1. Unmatched junction bases numbered 17, after V lost 4 bases and J lost 6 bases. CDR1 is MDHEN and CDR2 is SYDVKM in the germline V gene. The CDR3 has 17 residues. The CDR3 here is CASSSGTGLWERGEQYV. The CDR3 nucleotides read TGTGCCAGCAGTTCCGGGACAGGACTATGGGAAAGAGGCGAGCAGTACGTC.

In its sample, this clone was seen once. The rearrangement links TRBV7-2 to TRBJ2-7, with TRBD1 matching 7 bases. V gave up 4 bases and J gave up 2 bases; unmatched junction bases: 8. The germline V gene encodes CDR1 SGHTA and CDR2 FQGNSA. The CDR3 loop spans 15 amino acids. CDR3 region: CASSWQTGSPYEQYF. In DNA, the CDR3 is TGTGCCAGCAGCTGGCAGACAGGGTCCCCCTACGAGCAGTACTTC. The variable domain in full, completed from reference TRBV7-2 and TRBJ2-7, reads GAGVSQSPSNKVTEKGKDVELRCDPISGHTALYWYRQSLGQGLEFLIYFQGNSAPDKSGLPSDRFSAERTGGSVSTLTIQRTQQEDSAVYLCASSWQTGSPYEQYFGPGTRLTVT.

The genes are TRBV5-1 and TRBJ2-3; 8 bases are a match to TRBD1. The germline gives CDR1 SGHRS, CDR2 YFSETQ. The CDR3 length is 15 residues. V lost 4 bases to trimming and J lost 4 bases; unmatched junction nucleotides: 8. CDR3 in DNA: TGCGCCAGCAGCCCCGGGACAGGCATATCAGATACGCAGTATTTT. Translated, it gives CASSPGTGISDTQYF.

CDR3 nucleotide sequence: TGTGCCAGCAGCTTAGGCCACGGAGATGGCTACGAGCAGTACGTC. Translating it yields CASSLGHGDGYEQYV. The chain has TRBV11-2 and TRBJ2-7, with D unclear. In germline, CDR1 is SGHAT, CDR2 FQNNGV. V gave up 1 base and J gave up 3 bases, with 13 bases separating them. This CDR3 spans 15 amino acids.

V and J are TRBV5-1 and TRBJ1-6; D is unresolved. Germline CDR1 and CDR2: SGHRS and YFSETQ. The CDR3 is 14 amino acids. The V end was cut by 1 base, the J end by 12 bases, with 14 bases between. The CDR3 here is CASSLFQDRGPLHF. DNA for the CDR3: TGCGCCAGCAGCTTGTTTCAGGACCGGGGACCCCTCCACTTT.

The chain uses TRBV28 and TRBJ2-1; maybe TRBD2 (5 bases). The V gene lost 1 base and the J gene lost 0 bases, with 10 bases spanning the gap. Germline lookup yields CDR1 MDHEN and CDR2 SYDVKM. There are 16 residues in the CDR3. Here the CDR3 reads CASSLFSGSSYNEQFF. CDR3 nucleotides: TGTGCCAGCAGTTTATTTTCGGGAAGCTCCTACAATGAGCAGTTCTTC.

This clone was detected only a few times. Distinct nucleotide sequences in the sample also encode this CDR3. The rearrangement uses TRBV20-1 and TRBJ1-1, with D hard to call. This CDR3 has 11 amino acids. V lost 3 bases and J 8 bases, leaving 10 bases between the germline ends. The germline V gene has CDR1 DFQATT and CDR2 SNEGSKA (reference sequence). In DNA, the CDR3 is TGCAGTGCTAGCCTGGGCAGGGAAGCTTTCTTT. It encodes CSASLGREAFF.

The table lists this clone with a few counts. The rearrangement links TRBV6-5 to TRBJ2-7; the D gene is possibly TRBD2 (6 bases). CDR3 length: 15 residues. V lost 6 bases, J lost 5 bases, and 20 bases lay in between. The V gene's germline CDR1 is MNHEY and CDR2 SVGAGI. Here the CDR3 reads CASSAAVAAGDEQYF. The CDR3 DNA follows: TGTGCCAGCAGCGCCGCCGTAGCGGCCGGAGACGAGCAGTACTTC.

The V and J genes are TRBV6-1 and TRBJ2-1, with 11 positions matching TRBD2. The ends lost 2 bases at V and 9 bases at J; junction bases unmatched: 9. Germline assignment: CDR1 MNHNS and CDR2 SASEGT. This CDR3 is 16 amino acids long. The CDR3 nucleotides read TGTGCCAGCAGTGAACGTTCACTAGCGGGAGTATCTGAGCAGTTCTTC. Its protein is CASSERSLAGVSEQFF.

There are a few counts of this clone. This rearrangement joins TRBV12-5 to TRBJ1-1, with no clear D. V was cut by 7 bases and J by 1 base, with 10 bases left in between. Germline V CDR1 and CDR2: LGHNT, FRNRAP. CDR3 length: 13 amino acids. The CDR3, as DNA: TGTGCTAGTGCCCTACTGTCGAACACTGAAGCTTTCTTT. Its protein is CASALLSNTEAFF.

The table lists this clone with a count of one. In DNA, the CDR3 is TGCGCCAGCAGCCCGCTACGTACTTCCACAGATACGCAGTATTTT. Translated, it gives CASSPLRTSTDTQYF. The chain is built from TRBV5-1 and TRBJ2-3; D gene unclear. The V end lost 4 bases, the J end lost 2 bases, and 14 bases lay between the germline ends. The germline V gene encodes CDR1 SGHRS and CDR2 YFSETQ. The length of the CDR3 is 15 residues.

The chain couples TRBV5-8 to TRBJ2-2, with TRBD1 matching over 8 bases. The germline V gene encodes CDR1 SGHTS and CDR2 YDEGEE. The CDR3 consists of 15 residues. The J segment lost 4 bases and the V segment lost 3 bases, leaving 5 bases of the junction unmatched. In DNA form, the CDR3 reads TGTGCCAGCAGCTGGACAGGGAGAGGCACCGGGGAGCTGTTTTTT. Translated, it gives CASSWTGRGTGELFF.

The chain links TRBV11-3 to TRBJ2-5, with a tentative D call TRBD2 (5 bases). The CDR3 sequence is 13 residues long. Trimming took off 5 bases at V and 4 bases at J, with 11 bases between the two ends. CDR1 is SGHNT and CDR2 is YENEEA in the germline V gene. The CDR3 region is CASSPPRGETQYF. The CDR3 bases are TGTGCCAGCAGCCCCCCCCGGGGAGAGACCCAGTACTTC.